This TCR beta chain was retrieved from a study of blood T cell repertoires in COVID-19. Study context: The cDNA or gDNA used as material had been derived from T cells, B-cell-depleted T cells, or PBMCs.

Deletions cut 4 bases from V and 5 bases from J, with 15 bases between. Looked up from germline, CDR1 is MNHEY and CDR2 is SVGAGI. This CDR3 is built from 15 residues. Assay: immunoSEQ multiplex PCR; the TCRdb copy retains only in-frame clones and omits some. The table shows 90,000 or so clones, with 88% occurring only once. Material: peripheral blood. The chain recombines TRBV6-5 with TRBJ2-1; the D gene is possibly TRBD2 (6 bases). The TCR comes from a man aged 80 or over with acute or convalescent COVID-19. DNA for the CDR3: TGTGCCAGCAGTTCTTCCGGGGGTCCTCACAATGAGCAGTTCTTC. Its translation: CASSSSGGPHNEQFF.